This T cell receptor (beta chain) was recovered during a study of T cells in Graves' hyperthyroidism and ophthalmopathy. This clonotype was recorded many times. RNA transcripts gave rise to amplified TCR beta CDR3 regions. During a first-round RT-PCR of the TCR CDR3, the HTBI primer set was used. MiXCR, run by TCRdb on the multiplex PCR reads, gives a single entry per CDR3 protein. The repertoire includes around 250,000 distinct CDR3 sequences, approximately 14% of them detected once, and about an eighth sits in the top ten. Hyperthyroidism patients were newly diagnosed, had disease duration under 2 months, and were aged 18 to 65 years. The PBMCs studied were ones that came from 10 ml fresh peripheral blood. Material: blood. The receptor was isolated from a woman in her forties with Graves' hyperthyroidism that later progressed to Graves' ophthalmopathy.

Here the CDR3 DNA reads TGTGCCAGCAGCTTAGATGCTAGCGGAGCGGGGGAGCAGTACTTC. It yields the protein CASSLDASGAGEQYF. The genes are TRBV11-2 and TRBJ2-7; TRBD2 matches at 7 bases. J lost 7 bases, V lost 0 bases, and 9 bases had no gene match. Germline V gives CDR1 SGHAT, CDR2 FQNNGV. The CDR3 runs 15 residues.